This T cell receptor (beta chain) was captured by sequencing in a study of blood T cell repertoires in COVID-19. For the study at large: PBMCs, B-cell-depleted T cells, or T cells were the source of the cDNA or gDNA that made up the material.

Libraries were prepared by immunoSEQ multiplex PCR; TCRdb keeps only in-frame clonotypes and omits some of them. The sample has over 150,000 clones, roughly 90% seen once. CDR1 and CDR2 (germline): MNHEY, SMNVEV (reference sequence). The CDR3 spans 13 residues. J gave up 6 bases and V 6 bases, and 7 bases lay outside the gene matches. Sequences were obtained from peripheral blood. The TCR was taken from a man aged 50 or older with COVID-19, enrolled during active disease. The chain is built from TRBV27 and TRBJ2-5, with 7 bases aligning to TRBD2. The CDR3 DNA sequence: TGTGCCAGCAGCCTGGGGAGGGGACAGACCCAGTACTTC. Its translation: CASSLGRGQTQYF.